This is a list of T cell receptor beta chains from one sample in a study of control samples from healthy donors and cancer patients. Assay used: immunoSEQ multiplex PCR; TCRdb lists only in-frame clones, some missing. The data contain 130,000 to 150,000 clones, 90% to 95% of them singletons. The sequenced sample was blood. The receptors here all came from a man aged 18 to 30 in good health. Each CDR3 is given without its conserved first and last residue. The size field is filled for only some rows; it gives once, few, many or a size class.

j_gene: TRBJ2-1
len: 14
v_gene: TRBV18
abundance: .
CDR3aa: ASSPRTGGAGYEQF

j_gene: TRBJ2-1
len: 15
v_gene: TRBV27
abundance: .
CDR3aa: ASSPHGGSSGGNEQF

j_gene: TRBJ2-7
len: 14
v_gene: TRBV19
abundance: once
CDR3aa: ASARSNTAGSYEQY

j_gene: TRBJ1-5
len: 11
v_gene: TRBV7-2
abundance: .
CDR3aa: ASSISVQKPQH

j_gene: TRBJ2-5
len: 13
v_gene: TRBV5-4
abundance: .
CDR3aa: ASSWEQGTQETQY

j_gene: TRBJ2-2
len: 14
v_gene: TRBV19
abundance: .
CDR3aa: ASSIHRGSGTGELF

j_gene: TRBJ2-1
len: 13
v_gene: TRBV9
abundance: once
CDR3aa: ASSFSGSRSNEQF

j_gene: TRBJ2-2
len: 14
v_gene: TRBV27
abundance: .
CDR3aa: ASSKLAGVETGELF

j_gene: TRBJ2-5
len: 14
v_gene: TRBV25-1
abundance: once
CDR3aa: ASSDDTGVGGETQY

j_gene: TRBJ2-7
len: 13
v_gene: TRBV5-3
abundance: few
CDR3aa: ARSFLRIGLIEQY

j_gene: TRBJ1-2
len: 12
v_gene: TRBV4-2
abundance: .
CDR3aa: ASSPGGESYGYT

j_gene: TRBJ2-3
len: 10
v_gene: TRBV27
abundance: .
CDR3aa: ASGVGTDTQY

j_gene: TRBJ2-3
len: 11
v_gene: TRBV3-1/TRBV3-2
abundance: .
CDR3aa: ASSHGDNPPEY

j_gene: TRBJ2-5
len: 12
v_gene: TRBV19
abundance: .
CDR3aa: ASSHPGQQETQY

j_gene: TRBJ2-3
len: 14
v_gene: TRBV19
abundance: .
CDR3aa: ASSSTLQGGTDTQY

j_gene: TRBJ1-1
len: 12
v_gene: TRBV7-2
abundance: .
CDR3aa: ASSFLTGNTEAF

j_gene: TRBJ2-7
len: 12
v_gene: TRBV7-6
abundance: .
CDR3aa: ASSLRDRTYEQY

j_gene: TRBJ2-2
len: 13
v_gene: TRBV7-9
abundance: .
CDR3aa: ASSSSGGNTGELF

j_gene: TRBJ2-7
len: 11
v_gene: TRBV27
abundance: .
CDR3aa: ASSLDRLREQY

j_gene: TRBJ2-1
len: 13
v_gene: TRBV5-6
abundance: .
CDR3aa: ASSLDGRYYNEQF

j_gene: TRBJ2-5
len: 12
v_gene: TRBV14
abundance: .
CDR3aa: ASSQGFPEGTQY

j_gene: TRBJ1-1
len: 15
v_gene: TRBV4-3
abundance: .
CDR3aa: ASSQGPGGASNTEAF

j_gene: TRBJ2-7
len: 11
v_gene: TRBV27
abundance: .
CDR3aa: ASSLFMGYEQY

j_gene: TRBJ2-7
len: 12
v_gene: TRBV3-1/TRBV3-2
abundance: .
CDR3aa: ASSQAHLTYEQY

j_gene: TRBJ2-3
len: 12
v_gene: TRBV27
abundance: .
CDR3aa: ASSRHPGADTQY

j_gene: TRBJ2-3
len: 11
v_gene: TRBV5-8
abundance: .
CDR3aa: ASSSHFTDTQY

j_gene: TRBJ1-1
len: 11
v_gene: TRBV2
abundance: .
CDR3aa: ASRLIRDYVAF

j_gene: TRBJ1-2
len: 9
v_gene: TRBV2
abundance: .
CDR3aa: ASRQPYGYT

j_gene: TRBJ2-1
len: 14
v_gene: TRBV7-9
abundance: .
CDR3aa: ASSRPEGAGDNEQF

j_gene: TRBJ2-1
len: 12
v_gene: TRBV2
abundance: .
CDR3aa: ASRRLAGGNEQF

j_gene: TRBJ1-1
len: 11
v_gene: TRBV30
abundance: few
CDR3aa: AWSLEGGGRAF

j_gene: TRBJ1-4
len: 13
v_gene: TRBV6-5
abundance: .
CDR3aa: ASSNTGATNEKLF

j_gene: TRBJ2-1
len: 13
v_gene: TRBV5-4
abundance: .
CDR3aa: ASSLGAGTHNEQF

j_gene: TRBJ1-1
len: 12
v_gene: TRBV13
abundance: .
CDR3aa: ASSLAGDGTEAF

j_gene: TRBJ1-1
len: 11
v_gene: TRBV30
abundance: .
CDR3aa: AWGGTGNTEAF

j_gene: TRBJ1-1
len: 9
v_gene: TRBV5-6
abundance: .
CDR3aa: ASSLGGEAF

j_gene: TRBJ2-7
len: 12
v_gene: TRBV3-1/TRBV3-2
abundance: .
CDR3aa: ASSQQREKEEQY

j_gene: TRBJ1-1
len: 10
v_gene: TRBV13
abundance: .
CDR3aa: ASSFGTAEAF

j_gene: TRBJ1-1
len: 9
v_gene: TRBV12-3/TRBV12-4
abundance: once
CDR3aa: ASSYRVGAF

j_gene: TRBJ2-3
len: 12
v_gene: TRBV28
abundance: few
CDR3aa: ASTLYRGTDTQY

j_gene: TRBJ1-5
len: 13
v_gene: TRBV7-8
abundance: .
CDR3aa: ASSVRGGGHQPQH

j_gene: TRBJ2-7
len: 15
v_gene: TRBV11-2
abundance: .
CDR3aa: ASSLRGVIAGNYEQY

j_gene: TRBJ1-3
len: 12
v_gene: TRBV7-9
abundance: .
CDR3aa: ASRHGTAGNTIY

j_gene: TRBJ2-3
len: 14
v_gene: TRBV9
abundance: .
CDR3aa: ASSGGLAGVTDTQY

j_gene: TRBJ2-7
len: 12
v_gene: TRBV7-7
abundance: once
CDR3aa: ASSLSGRTYEQY

j_gene: TRBJ1-3
len: 13
v_gene: TRBV6-5
abundance: .
CDR3aa: ASRSTTGMVNTIY